Sequencing of this TCR beta chain was carried out in a study of T cell responses to AZD1222 COVID-19 vaccine. The study's findings and limits: Spike regions recognized by vaccine-associated CD4 TCRs spanned the protein, led by 160-218 and 743-854. Among the donors, most were white British and more were female, and clonal diversity was possibly underestimated. Repertoires were obtained solely post-peak T cell response. Spike-specific TCR breadth and depth grew following two AZD1222 doses.

The V end was cut by 5 bases, the J end by 3 bases, with 14 bases between. Germline CDR1 is SEHNR and CDR2 is FQNEAQ (reference sequence). The CDR3 runs 14 residues. For this clone: As yet, its antigen is unknown.

Here immunoSEQ multiplex PCR was the method, and the copy in TCRdb shows in-frame clones only, minus some. The table has 200,000 or so clones, approximately 95% seen once. The TCR originated in an adult who received the AZD1222 COVID-19 vaccine. Material: peripheral blood, obtained 28 days after the second AZD1222 dose. V usage is TRBV7-9 and J usage is TRBJ2-7; D ambiguous. The CDR3 bases are TGTGCCAGCAGCATCATGGACGGAATCTACGAGCAGTACTTC. As protein: CASSIMDGIYEQYF.